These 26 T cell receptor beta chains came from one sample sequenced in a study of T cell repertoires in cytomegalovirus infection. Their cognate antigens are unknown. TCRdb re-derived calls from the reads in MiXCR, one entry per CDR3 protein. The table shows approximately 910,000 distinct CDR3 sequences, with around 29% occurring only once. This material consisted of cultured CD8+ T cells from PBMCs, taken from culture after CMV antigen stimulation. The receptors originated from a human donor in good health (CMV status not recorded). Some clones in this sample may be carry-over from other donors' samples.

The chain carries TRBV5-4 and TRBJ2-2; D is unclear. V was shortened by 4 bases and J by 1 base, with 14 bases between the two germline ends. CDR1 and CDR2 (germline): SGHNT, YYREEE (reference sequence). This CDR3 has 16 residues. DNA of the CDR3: TGTGCCAGCAGCGGAGCGTTTAGTGAGAACACCGGGGAGCTGTTTTTT. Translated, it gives CASSGAFSENTGELFF.

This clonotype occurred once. The CDR3 is CAIGTGNYGYTF. The CDR3 DNA sequence: TGTGCCATCGGGACAGGGAACTATGGCTACACCTTC. The chain joins TRBV10-3 to TRBJ1-2; 9 bases map to TRBD1. The CDR3 is made up of 12 amino acids. Trimming took 8 bases from V and 2 from J; bases not matched to a gene: 0. Germline lookup yields CDR1 ENHRY and CDR2 SYGVKD.

CDR3 residues: CASSWGKGANTEAFF. Written as DNA, the CDR3 is TGCGCCAGCAGCTGGGGGAAAGGTGCGAACACTGAAGCTTTCTTT. The chain couples TRBV5-1 to TRBJ1-1; TRBD1 might be the D (5 bases). This CDR3 spans 15 amino acids. Trimming took 3 bases from V and 1 from J, leaving 13 bases between them. The germline CDR1 and CDR2 sequences are SGHRS and YFSETQ.

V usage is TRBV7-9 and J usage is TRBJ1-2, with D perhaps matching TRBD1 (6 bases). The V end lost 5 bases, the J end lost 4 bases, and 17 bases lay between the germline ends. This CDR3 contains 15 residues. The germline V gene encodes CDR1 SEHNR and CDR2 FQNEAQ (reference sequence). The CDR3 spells CASSPTRDNPYGYTF. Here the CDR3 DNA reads TGTGCCAGCAGCCCAACCCGGGACAATCCCTATGGCTACACCTTC.

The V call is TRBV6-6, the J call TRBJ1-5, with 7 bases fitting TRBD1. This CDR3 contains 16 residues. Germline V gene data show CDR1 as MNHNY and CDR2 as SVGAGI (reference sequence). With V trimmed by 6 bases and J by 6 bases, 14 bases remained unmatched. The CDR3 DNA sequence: TGTGCCAGCAGACGACAGGGAGTATCTGAGACTCAGCCCCAGCATTTT. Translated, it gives CASRRQGVSETQPQHF.

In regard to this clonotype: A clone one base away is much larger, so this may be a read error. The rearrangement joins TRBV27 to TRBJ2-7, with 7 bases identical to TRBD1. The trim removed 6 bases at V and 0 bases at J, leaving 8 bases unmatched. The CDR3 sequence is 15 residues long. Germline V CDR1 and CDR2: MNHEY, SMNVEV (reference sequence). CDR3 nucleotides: TGTGCCAGCAGCCCCGGACAGGAGAGCTCCTACGAGCAGTACTTC. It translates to CASSPGQESSYEQYF.

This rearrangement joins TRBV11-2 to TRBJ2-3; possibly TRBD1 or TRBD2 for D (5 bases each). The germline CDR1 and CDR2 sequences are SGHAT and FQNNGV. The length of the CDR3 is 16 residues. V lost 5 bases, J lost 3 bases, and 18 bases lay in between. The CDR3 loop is CASSPHRTGGTDTQYF. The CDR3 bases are TGTGCCAGCAGCCCCCACCGCACTGGGGGAACAGATACGCAGTATTTT.

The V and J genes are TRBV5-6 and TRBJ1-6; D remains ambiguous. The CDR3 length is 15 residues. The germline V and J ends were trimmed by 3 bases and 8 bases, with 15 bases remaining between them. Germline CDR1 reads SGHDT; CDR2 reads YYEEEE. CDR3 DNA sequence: TGTGCCAGCAGCTCTTCAGGCCAACCGGATTCACCCCTCCACTTT. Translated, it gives CASSSSGQPDSPLHF.

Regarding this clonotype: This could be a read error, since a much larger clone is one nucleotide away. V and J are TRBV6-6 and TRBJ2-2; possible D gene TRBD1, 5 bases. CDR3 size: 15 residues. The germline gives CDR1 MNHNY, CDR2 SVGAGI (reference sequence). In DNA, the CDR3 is TGTGCCAACAGTTACTCGACAGCGAACACCGGGGAGCTGTTTTTT. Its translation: CANSYSTANTGELFF.

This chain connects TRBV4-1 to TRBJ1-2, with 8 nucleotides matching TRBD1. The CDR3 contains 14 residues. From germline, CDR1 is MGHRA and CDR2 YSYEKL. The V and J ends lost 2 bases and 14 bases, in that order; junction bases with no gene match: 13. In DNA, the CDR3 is TGCGCCAGCAGCCAAAATCCGGGACAGGTGGAGGAAACCTTC. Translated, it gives CASSQNPGQVEETF.

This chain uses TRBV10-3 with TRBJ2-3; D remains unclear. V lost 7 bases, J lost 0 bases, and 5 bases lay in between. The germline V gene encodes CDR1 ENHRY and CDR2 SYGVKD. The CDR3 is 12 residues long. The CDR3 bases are TGTGCCATCACTGACAGCACAGATACGCAGTATTTT. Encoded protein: CAITDSTDTQYF.

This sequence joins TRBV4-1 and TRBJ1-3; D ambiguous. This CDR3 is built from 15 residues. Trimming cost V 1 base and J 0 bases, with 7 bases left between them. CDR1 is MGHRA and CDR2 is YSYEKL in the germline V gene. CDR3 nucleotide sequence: TGCGCCAGCAGCCAAGTTAGCTACTCTGGAAACACCATATATTTT. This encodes CASSQVSYSGNTIYF.

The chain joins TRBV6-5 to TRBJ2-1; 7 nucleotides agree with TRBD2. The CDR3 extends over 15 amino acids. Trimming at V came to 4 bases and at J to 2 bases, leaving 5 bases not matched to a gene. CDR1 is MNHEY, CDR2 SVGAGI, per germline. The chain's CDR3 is CASSLAGLPYNEQFF. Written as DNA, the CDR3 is TGTGCCAGCAGTTTAGCGGGCCTCCCCTACAATGAGCAGTTCTTC.

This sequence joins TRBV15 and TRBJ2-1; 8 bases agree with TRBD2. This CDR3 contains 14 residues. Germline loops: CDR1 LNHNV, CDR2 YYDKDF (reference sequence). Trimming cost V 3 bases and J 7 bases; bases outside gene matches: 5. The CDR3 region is CATSSGGAGNEQFF. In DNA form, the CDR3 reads TGTGCCACCAGCAGCGGGGGGGCAGGGAATGAGCAGTTCTTC.

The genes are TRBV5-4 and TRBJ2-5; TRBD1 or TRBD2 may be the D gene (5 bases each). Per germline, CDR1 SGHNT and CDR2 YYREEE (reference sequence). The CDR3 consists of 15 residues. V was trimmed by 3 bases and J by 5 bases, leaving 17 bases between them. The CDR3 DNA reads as TGTGCCAGCAGCTACCGGGACGGAATTGACGAGACCCAGTACTTC. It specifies CASSYRDGIDETQYF.

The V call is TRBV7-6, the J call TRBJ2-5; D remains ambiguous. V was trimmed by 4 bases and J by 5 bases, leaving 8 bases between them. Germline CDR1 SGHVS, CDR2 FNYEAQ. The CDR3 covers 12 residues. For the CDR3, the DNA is TGTGCCAGCAGCTATACACTGGAGACCCAGTACTTC. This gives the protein CASSYTLETQYF. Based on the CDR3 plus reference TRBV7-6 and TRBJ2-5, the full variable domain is GAGVSQSPRYKVTKRGQDVALRCDPISGHVSLYWYRQALGQGPEFLTYFNYEAQQDKSGLPNDRFSAERPEGSISTLTIQRTEQRDSAMYRCASSYTLETQYFGPGTRLLVL.

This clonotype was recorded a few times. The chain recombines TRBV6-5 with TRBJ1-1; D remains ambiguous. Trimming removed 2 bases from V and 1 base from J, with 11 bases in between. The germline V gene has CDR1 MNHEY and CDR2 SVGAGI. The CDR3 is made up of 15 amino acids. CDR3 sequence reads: CASSYLYDGNTEAFF. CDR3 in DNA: TGTGCCAGCAGTTACCTCTACGACGGGAACACTGAAGCTTTCTTT.

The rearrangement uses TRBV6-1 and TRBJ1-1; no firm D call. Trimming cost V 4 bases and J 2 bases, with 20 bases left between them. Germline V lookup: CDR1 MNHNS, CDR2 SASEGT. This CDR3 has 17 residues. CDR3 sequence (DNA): TGTGCCAGCAGTGGGATAGGGAGTCAAGGAAGAAACACTGAAGCTTTCTTT. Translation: CASSGIGSQGRNTEAFF.

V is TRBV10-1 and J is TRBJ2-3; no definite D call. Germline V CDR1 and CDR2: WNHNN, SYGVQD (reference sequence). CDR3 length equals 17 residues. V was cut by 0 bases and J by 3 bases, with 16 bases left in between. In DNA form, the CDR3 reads TGCGCCAGCAGTGAGTCAAGGCGGCTAGTGGTGACAGATACGCAGTATTTT. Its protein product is CASSESRRLVVTDTQYF.

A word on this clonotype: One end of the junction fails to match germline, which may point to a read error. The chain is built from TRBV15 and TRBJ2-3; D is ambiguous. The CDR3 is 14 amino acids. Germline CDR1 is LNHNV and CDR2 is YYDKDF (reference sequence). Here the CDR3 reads CVTSSRVTPDTQYF. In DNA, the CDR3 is TGTGTCACCAGCAGTAGGGTAACCCCAGATACGCAGTATTTT.

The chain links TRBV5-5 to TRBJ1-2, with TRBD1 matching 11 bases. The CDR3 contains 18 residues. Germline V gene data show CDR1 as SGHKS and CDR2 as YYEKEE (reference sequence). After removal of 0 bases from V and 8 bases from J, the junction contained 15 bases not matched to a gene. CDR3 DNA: TGTGCCAGCAGCTTGGTGGGGAGTACGGACAGGGGGCGTAGAGGCTACACCTTC. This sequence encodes CASSLVGSTDRGRRGYTF.

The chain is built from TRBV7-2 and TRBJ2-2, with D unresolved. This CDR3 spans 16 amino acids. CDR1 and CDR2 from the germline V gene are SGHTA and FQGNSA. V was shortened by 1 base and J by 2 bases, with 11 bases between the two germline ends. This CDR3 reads CASSLGGRPNTGELFF. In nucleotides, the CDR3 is TGTGCCAGCAGCTTAGGCGGAAGACCAAACACCGGGGAGCTGTTTTTT.

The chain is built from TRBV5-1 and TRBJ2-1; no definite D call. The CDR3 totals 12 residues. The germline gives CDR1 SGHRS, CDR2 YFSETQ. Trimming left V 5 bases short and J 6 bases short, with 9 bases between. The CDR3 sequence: CASRFSLNEQFF. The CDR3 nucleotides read TGCGCCAGCAGATTTAGCCTCAATGAGCAGTTCTTC.

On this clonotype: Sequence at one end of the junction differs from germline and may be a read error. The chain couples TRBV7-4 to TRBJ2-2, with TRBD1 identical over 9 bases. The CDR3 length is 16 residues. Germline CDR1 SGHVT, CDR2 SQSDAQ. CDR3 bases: TGTGCCTGCAGCTCGCCGGGACAGGGAAGTCCCGGGGAGCTGTTTTTT. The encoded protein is CACSSPGQGSPGELFF.

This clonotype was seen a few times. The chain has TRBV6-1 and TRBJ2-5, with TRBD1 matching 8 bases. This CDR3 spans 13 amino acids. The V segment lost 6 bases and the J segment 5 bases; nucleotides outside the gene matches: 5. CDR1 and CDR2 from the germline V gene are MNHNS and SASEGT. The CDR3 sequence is CASSGGQVETQYF. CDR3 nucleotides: TGTGCCAGCAGCGGGGGACAGGTGGAGACCCAGTACTTC.

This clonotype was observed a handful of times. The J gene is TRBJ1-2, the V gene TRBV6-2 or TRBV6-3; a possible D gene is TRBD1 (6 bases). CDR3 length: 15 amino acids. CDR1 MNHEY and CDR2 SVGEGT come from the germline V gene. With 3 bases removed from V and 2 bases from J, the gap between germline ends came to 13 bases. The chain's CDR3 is CASSYPGTQNYGYTF. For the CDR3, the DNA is TGTGCCAGCAGTTATCCCGGGACACAAAACTATGGCTACACCTTC.